The sequence of this T cell receptor (beta chain) was determined in a study of T cell clonotyping in hematopoietic cell transplantation. Study context: Recipients' pretransplant samples followed cytoreduction.

TCRdb's table, derived via immunoSEQ multiplex PCR, lists solely in-frame clones and lacks some. The repertoire holds about 45,000 clones, with about four fifths as singletons. As to this clone: Its antigen is not known.

Points from the study as a whole: Without cell sorting, CD4 versus CD8 contributions remain unresolved.

Sample time point: recipient sample about 28 days before transplant, after cytoreduction. Blood collection times were about day -28 and days 30, 100, 180 posttransplant. This clonotype was sampled from a man in his 60s with myelodysplastic syndrome. Some clones in this sample may be carry-over from other donors' samples. The material sequenced was peripheral blood mononuclear cells, taken before stem cell transplant.

CDR3 nucleotides: TGTGCCAGCAGGGCCGGGACAGGGGAGAACACTGAAGCTTTCTTT. This translates into CASRAGTGENTEAFF. The genes are TRBV5-5 and TRBJ1-1; 10 nucleotides align to TRBD1. CDR3 size: 15 residues. CDR1 and CDR2 from the germline V gene are SGHKS and YYEKEE (reference sequence). J gave up 1 base and V 5 bases, and 5 bases lay outside the gene matches.